One TCR beta chain is described in this entry. Its antigen is unknown. The CDR3 sequence is 15 residues long. Looked up from germline, CDR1 is GTSNPN and CDR2 is SVGIG (reference sequence). Trimming took 5 bases from V and 0 from J; bases not matched to a gene: 6. The source of the sample is a study of T-cell reconstitution after alpha-beta-depleted transplantation in children. Regarding the study as a whole: By about two months after transplant, alpha-beta T cells reportedly arose from several hundred graft clones that had expanded. There were some patients whose high TCRbeta diversity at day 60 came from surviving recipient T cells and thymic progenitors.

The library targeted TCRbeta and was prepared with unique molecular identifiers. Each CDR3 protein gets one entry after TCRdb re-called the PCR reads with MiXCR. This sample yields about 440,000 distinct CDR3 sequences, of which approximately 42% are seen a single time; 27% belongs to the top ten. The chain couples TRBV30 to TRBJ2-1, with 8 bases lining up with TRBD2. This sequence originates from a girl between 2 and 10 years old with aplastic anemia, due to receive a stem cell transplant. The sample here was PBMCs, taken before TCRalphabeta/CD19-depleted stem cell transplant. As DNA, the CDR3 is TGTGCCTGGCCCTCAACTAGCGGCTCCTACAATGAGCAGTTCTTC. Protein product: CAWPSTSGSYNEQFF. The full variable domain, rest sourced from reference TRBV30 and TRBJ2-1, is SQTIHQWPATLVQPVGSPLSLECTVEGTSNPNLYWYRQAAGRGLQLLFYSVGIGQISSEVPQNLSASRPQDRQFILSSKKLLLSDSGFYLCAWPSTSGSYNEQFFGPGTRLTVL.